The clone carrying this T cell receptor beta chain was observed a few times. The antigen is not known. The data derive from a study of identical twins. Study-level points and caveats: Twins shared out-of-frame alpha sequences with excess low generation probability. The analysis was cross-sectional rather than longitudinal within donors.

Unmatched junction bases numbered 3, after V lost 1 base and J lost 7 bases. There are 13 residues in the CDR3. Looked up from germline, CDR1 is SQVTM and CDR2 is ANQGSEA. TCRdb reprocessed the 5' RACE reads with MiXCR, giving one entry per CDR3 protein. The sample consists of hundreds of thousands of distinct CDR3 sequences, approximately 8.5% of them appearing once. These data were likewise used in another study, on yellow fever vaccine responses in identical twins.

This TCR derives from a woman between 18 and 29 years old in good health. The sample consisted of memory (CD45RO+) T cells sorted from blood. The V call is TRBV29-1, the J call TRBJ1-5; 8 positions agree with TRBD1. The CDR3 DNA sequence: TGCAGCGTTGAAGTAGGACAGGGACAGCCCCAGCATTTT. Translating gives CSVEVGQGQPQHF.